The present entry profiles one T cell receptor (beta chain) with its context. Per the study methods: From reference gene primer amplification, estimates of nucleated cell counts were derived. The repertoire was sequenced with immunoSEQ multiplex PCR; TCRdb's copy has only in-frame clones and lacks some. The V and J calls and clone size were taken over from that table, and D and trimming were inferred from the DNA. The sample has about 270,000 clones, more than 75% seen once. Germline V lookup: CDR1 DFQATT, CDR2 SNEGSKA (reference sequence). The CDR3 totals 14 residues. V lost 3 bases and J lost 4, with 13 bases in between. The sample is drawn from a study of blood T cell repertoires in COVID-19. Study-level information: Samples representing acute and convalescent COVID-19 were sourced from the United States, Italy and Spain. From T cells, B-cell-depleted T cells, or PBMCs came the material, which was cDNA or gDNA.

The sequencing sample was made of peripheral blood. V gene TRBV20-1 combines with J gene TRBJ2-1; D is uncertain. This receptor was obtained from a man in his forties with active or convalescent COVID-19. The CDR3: CSASKSSAYNEQFF. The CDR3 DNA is TGCAGTGCTAGTAAATCTAGTGCTTACAATGAGCAGTTCTTC.